What follows are 9 T cell receptor beta chains derived from one specimen sequenced in a study of blood T cell repertoires in COVID-19. Method: immunoSEQ multiplex PCR; TCRdb's copy keeps in-frame clones and lacks some. There are approximately 400,000 clones in the sample; around 89% occur only once, and around 13% lies in the top ten. Sequenced sample: peripheral blood. The source of these receptors is a woman aged 45-60 years with COVID-19, enrolled during active disease.

The gene calls are TRBV28 and TRBJ2-7; D not resolved. CDR3 length: 12 amino acids. V was clipped by 4 bases and J by 2 bases, with 6 bases between them. The germline CDR1 and CDR2 sequences are MDHEN and SYDVKM. DNA for the CDR3: TGTGCCAGCAGTTGGGCTGCCTACGAGCAGTACTTC. Protein: CASSWAAYEQYF.

A single count supports this clone. V gene TRBV6-5 combines with J gene TRBJ2-7, with 8 bases that match TRBD2. From germline, CDR1 is MNHEY and CDR2 SVGAGI. V lost 6 bases to trimming and J lost 0 bases; unmatched junction nucleotides: 7. The CDR3 is 15 residues long. The chain's CDR3 is CASSREGRSSYEQYF. Written as DNA, the CDR3 is TGTGCCAGCAGCCGGGAGGGGCGGAGCTCCTACGAGCAGTACTTC.

This chain joins TRBV3-1 (or the pseudogene TRBV3-2) and TRBJ1-1, with 7 bases that match TRBD1. With V trimmed by 3 bases and J by 1 base, 8 bases remained unmatched. The length of the CDR3 is 16 residues. Germline lookup yields CDR1 LGHDT and CDR2 YNNKEL (reference sequence). The CDR3 here is CASSHGIGGPNTEAFF. The CDR3 bases are TGTGCCAGCAGCCATGGCATAGGGGGCCCGAACACTGAAGCTTTCTTT.

The chain combines TRBV2 with TRBJ2-5; 8 nucleotides align to TRBD2. The CDR3 length is 15 residues. Germline V gene lookup returns CDR1 SNHLY and CDR2 FYNNEI. Trimming cost V 7 bases and J 5 bases; bases outside gene matches: 12. The CDR3 bases are TGTGCCAGCATTCCTAGCGGGCCCGGAGGGGAGACCCAGTACTTC. Its translation is CASIPSGPGGETQYF. Together with reference TRBV2 and TRBJ2-5, the CDR3 gives the full variable domain: EPEVTQTPSHQVTQMGQEVILRCVPISNHLYFYWYRQILGQKVEFLVSFYNNEISEKSEIFDDQFSVERPDGSNFTLKIRSTKLEDSAMYFCASIPSGPGGETQYFGPGTRLLVL.

V gene TRBV29-1 combines with J gene TRBJ2-5, with D perhaps matching TRBD2 (7 bases). Germline CDR1 is SQVTM and CDR2 is ANQGSEA. This CDR3 region has 13 residues. Trimming removed 4 bases from V and 4 bases from J, with 13 bases in between. In DNA form, the CDR3 reads TGCAGCGTTGGGGGGGGGCGCGGAGAGACCCAGTACTTC. Protein product: CSVGGGRGETQYF.

The rearrangement links TRBV4-1 to TRBJ2-1, with D unclear. Germline values: CDR1 MGHRA, CDR2 YSYEKL. The CDR3 is 13 amino acids. Trimming pared 4 bases from V and 7 bases from J, leaving 11 bases between. CDR3 protein: CASSLRQSNEQFF. CDR3 sequence (DNA): TGCGCCAGCAGCCTACGACAATCGAATGAGCAGTTCTTC.

The chain employs TRBV19 and TRBJ1-5; D gene ambiguous. The CDR3 has 17 residues. V shed 1 base and J shed 0 bases, with 13 bases lying between them. Germline V lookup: CDR1 LNHDA, CDR2 SQIVND (reference sequence). The CDR3 protein is CASSIVGGGYSNQPQHF. As DNA, the CDR3 is TGTGCCAGTAGTATAGTGGGAGGCGGTTATAGCAATCAGCCCCAGCATTTT.

The V and J genes are TRBV3-1 (or the pseudogene TRBV3-2) and TRBJ1-2, with TRBD1 identical over 8 bases. CDR1 and CDR2 from the germline V gene are LGHDT and YNNKEL (reference sequence). This CDR3 contains 14 residues. Trimming removed 3 bases from V and 7 bases from J; junction bases left unmatched: 7. CDR3 nucleotides: TGTGCCAGCAGCCACCTGACAGGGGCAAGTGGCTACACCTTC. Residues: CASSHLTGASGYTF.

V and J are TRBV7-2 and TRBJ2-5, with 9 bases identical to TRBD1. Trimming at V came to 8 bases and at J to 1 base, leaving 5 bases not matched to a gene. CDR3 length: 14 amino acids. Germline CDR1 SGHTA, CDR2 FQGNSA. The CDR3 DNA sequence: TGTGCCAGCGGATGGGGACAGGGCCAAGAGACCCAGTACTTC. Translated, it gives CASGWGQGQETQYF. Full variable domain (remainder filled in from reference TRBV7-2 and TRBJ2-5): GAGVSQSPSNKVTEKGKDVELRCDPISGHTALYWYRQSLGQGLEFLIYFQGNSAPDKSGLPSDRFSAERTGGSVSTLTIQRTQQEDSAVYLCASGWGQGQETQYFGPGTRLLVL.